These 22 T cell receptor beta chains came from one sample sequenced in a study of radiation and T cells in renal cell carcinoma (dated by TCRdb to the early 2020s). The time point label, as the study defines it: baseline pretreatment blood. The treatment or condition label here, explained by the study, means: 15 Gy SBRT to primary tumor, nephrectomy 4 weeks later. Libraries were constructed by the immunoSEQ multiplex PCR assay. In TCRdb, the immuneACCESS table is reduced to in-frame sequences with V and J assigned. These tables do not hold every clone; where another copy was compared, an unresolved V gene accounts for under half, and the others remain unexplained. This sample holds some 140,000 clones; about 88% were observed only once. Of the sample, around 11% falls within the top ten clones. The sequencing here drew on blood, taken from a patient whose treatment included radiotherapy and nephrectomy. Receptors originate from a woman aged 50 to 60 with renal cell carcinoma.

Concerning this clone itself: Other nucleotide sequences in the sample specify the same CDR3. The rearrangement links TRBV6-1 to TRBJ2-2; D is ambiguous. V gave up 6 bases and J gave up 1 base, with 3 bases separating them. This CDR3 is 12 amino acids long. Germline CDR1 MNHNS, CDR2 SASEGT. For the CDR3, the DNA is TGTGCCAGCAGACGGAACACCGGGGAGCTGTTTTTT. It translates to CASRRNTGELFF.

CDR3 bases: TGTGCCAGCAGCTTAACCGGGACAGGGGGCAATCAGCCCCAGCATTTT. Protein: CASSLTGTGGNQPQHF. The chain uses TRBV7-2 and TRBJ1-5, with 10 bases identical to TRBD1. The CDR3 consists of 16 residues. CDR1 is SGHTA, CDR2 FQGNSA, per germline. Germline trimming cut 2 bases from V and 2 bases from J; bases unmatched to any gene: 3.

The chain uses TRBV7-2 and TRBJ1-4; D possibly corresponds to TRBD1 (6 bases). Trimming cost V 5 bases and J 0 bases, with 19 bases left between them. The V gene's germline CDR1 is SGHTA and CDR2 FQGNSA. The CDR3 is made up of 18 amino acids. As DNA, the CDR3 is TGTGCCAGCAGCACGATCGGATGGGGGCCTGCAACTAATGAAAAACTGTTTTTT. Translation gives CASSTIGWGPATNEKLFF.

The V call is TRBV9, the J call TRBJ1-3, with D hard to call. CDR3 length equals 16 residues. The germline CDR1 and CDR2 sequences are SGDLS and YYNGEE. V lost 0 bases and J 0 bases, leaving 10 bases between the germline ends. DNA for the CDR3: TGTGCCAGCAGCGTAGGGAGCCTCCACTCTGGAAACACCATATATTTT. Its protein product is CASSVGSLHSGNTIYF.

The chain has TRBV6-5 and TRBJ2-1; 9 bases align to TRBD1. The J segment lost 8 bases and the V segment lost 6 bases, leaving 11 bases of the junction unmatched. Per the germline V gene, CDR1 is MNHEY and CDR2 is SVGAGI. The CDR3 extends over 15 amino acids. In DNA form, the CDR3 reads TGTGCCAGCAGACAACCGGGACAGGGATCGGATGAGCAGTTCTTC. Residues: CASRQPGQGSDEQFF.

The chain links TRBV10-3 to TRBJ1-5, with TRBD1 as a possible D gene (5 bases). The CDR3 length is 14 residues. V dropped 2 bases and J dropped 4 bases, with 9 bases sitting between them. Germline assignment: CDR1 ENHRY and CDR2 SYGVKD. The CDR3 is CAISEGASNQPQHF. CDR3 bases: TGTGCCATCAGTGAGGGGGCCAGTAATCAGCCCCAGCATTTT.

The gene calls are TRBV4-1 and TRBJ2-1; D is unclear. V lost 1 base, J lost 3 bases, and 7 bases lay in between. Germline CDR1 is MGHRA and CDR2 is YSYEKL. The CDR3 is 14 amino acids. In DNA, the CDR3 is TGCGCCAGCAGCCAAGGGGCATACTACAATGAGCAGTTCTTC. Translation gives CASSQGAYYNEQFF.

In this sample, this clone turned up once. The chain carries TRBV11-1 and TRBJ1-6; possibly TRBD1 for D (6 bases). There are 15 residues in the CDR3. The germline CDR1 and CDR2 sequences are SGHAT and FQDESV (reference sequence). V was trimmed by 4 bases and J by 7 bases, leaving 14 bases between them. This chain's CDR3 is CASSSSPGENSPLHF. In DNA, the CDR3 is TGTGCCAGCAGCTCATCTCCAGGGGAAAATTCACCCCTCCACTTT.

The rearrangement links TRBV4-1 to TRBJ1-2; TRBD1 is a possible D gene (6 bases). This CDR3 has 15 residues. Germline V gives CDR1 MGHRA, CDR2 YSYEKL. V lost 4 bases, J lost 1 base, and 13 bases lay in between. The CDR3 sequence: CASSPEAGDNYGYTF. In DNA form, the CDR3 reads TGCGCCAGCAGCCCGGAGGCAGGGGATAACTATGGCTACACCTTC.

V usage is TRBV11-1 and J usage is TRBJ2-5; D may be TRBD1 (7 bases). CDR3 size: 13 residues. The germline V gene encodes CDR1 SGHAT and CDR2 FQDESV (reference sequence). Trimming removed 5 bases at V and 6 bases at J, with 13 bases between. CDR3 amino acids: CASSRQGGKTQYF. CDR3 coding DNA: TGTGCCAGCAGCCGACAGGGAGGAAAGACCCAGTACTTC.

The chain is built from TRBV7-8 and TRBJ1-4, with a tentative D call TRBD1 (6 bases). The CDR3 spans 12 residues. V was shortened by 10 bases and J by 7 bases, with 13 bases between the two germline ends. CDR1 SGHVS and CDR2 FQNEAQ come from the germline V gene. CDR3 sequence reads: CAIGGGTEKLFF. CDR3 DNA sequence: TGTGCCATAGGGGGAGGGACTGAAAAACTGTTTTTT.

This clone was picked up one time. V is TRBV19 and J is TRBJ1-5; D is unresolved. The CDR3 length is 16 residues. Germline-derived CDR1 and CDR2 are LNHDA and SQIVND (reference sequence). With 3 bases removed from V and 0 bases from J, the gap between germline ends came to 12 bases. The CDR3 region has the DNA TGTGCCAGTAGTATCCACCGCCGGGGTAGCAATCAGCCCCAGCATTTT. Its translation is CASSIHRRGSNQPQHF.

This chain connects TRBV6-5 to TRBJ1-4; 8 bases agree with TRBD1. Looked up from germline, CDR1 is MNHEY and CDR2 is SVGAGI. The CDR3 has 16 amino acids. V was clipped by 4 bases and J by 8 bases; unmatched bases: 12. The CDR3 coding sequence is TGTGCCAGCAGTTCTGGTACCGGGACAGGTGGAGAAAAACTGTTTTTT. Encoded protein: CASSSGTGTGGEKLFF.

The rearrangement joins TRBV13 to TRBJ2-2, with 9 nucleotides matching TRBD1. Trimming cost V 1 base and J 3 bases; bases outside gene matches: 3. Per the germline V gene, CDR1 is PRHDT and CDR2 is FYEKMQ (reference sequence). CDR3 size: 16 residues. DNA of the CDR3: TGTGCCAGCAGCTTAGAACAGGGGGCCGACACCGGGGAGCTGTTTTTT. This encodes CASSLEQGADTGELFF.

This clone was detected only once. This chain links TRBV5-6 with TRBJ1-2; 7 bases line up with TRBD1. Per germline, CDR1 SGHDT and CDR2 YYEEEE. V trimming: 2 bases; J trimming: 4 bases; junction bases outside the gene matches: 11. This CDR3 is 16 amino acids long. Here the CDR3 DNA reads TGTGCCAGCAGCTTAACTACAGGGGTGGAAGGCTATGGCTACACCTTC. Protein sequence: CASSLTTGVEGYGYTF.

This clone was counted a single time. The chain combines TRBV5-1 with TRBJ2-5, with D possibly matching TRBD2 (5 bases). Germline CDR1 is SGHRS and CDR2 is YFSETQ. V dropped 4 bases and J dropped 5 bases, with 15 bases sitting between them. This CDR3 has 14 amino acids. This CDR3 reads CASSPGGRGETQYF. Here the CDR3 DNA reads TGCGCCAGCAGCCCCGGTGGCCGCGGGGAGACCCAGTACTTC.

This chain links TRBV6-6 with TRBJ2-7; 8 nucleotides line up with TRBD2. This CDR3 is 13 amino acids long. Per the germline V gene, CDR1 is MNHNY and CDR2 is SVGAGI (reference sequence). Losses at the gene ends were 7 bases for V and 7 bases for J; bases not matched to a gene: 9. CDR3 coding DNA: TGTGCCAGCATCGACGGGACTAGTGAGGAGCAGTACTTC. This translates into CASIDGTSEEQYF.

This clone was found once. The rearrangement joins TRBV7-9 to TRBJ2-3, with D perhaps assigned TRBD1 or TRBD2 (6 bases each). The CDR3 is made up of 17 amino acids. Germline V CDR1 and CDR2: SEHNR, FQNEAQ (reference sequence). Trimming took 2 bases from V and 2 from J, leaving 17 bases between them. The CDR3 bases are TGTGCCAGCAGCTTATACGCCCGGTCGGGGGCCACAGATACGCAGTATTTT. This gives the protein CASSLYARSGATDTQYF.

CDR3 DNA: TGTGCCAGCACCTACAGGGCGACCGGGGAGCTGTTTTTT. This codes for CASTYRATGELFF. The chain links TRBV6-5 to TRBJ2-2; a possible D gene is TRBD1 (6 bases). In germline, CDR1 is MNHEY, CDR2 SVGAGI. V was pared by 7 bases and J by 5 bases, with 11 bases between. The CDR3 consists of 13 residues.

V is TRBV6-6 and J is TRBJ1-4; D not certain. V lost 7 bases to trimming and J lost 3 bases, with 15 bases between them. CDR1 and CDR2 from the germline V gene are MNHNY and SVGAGI (reference sequence). This CDR3 region has 15 residues. CDR3 coding DNA: TGTGCCAGCATTACCCGGGTTAACCCTAATGAAAAACTGTTTTTT. It yields the protein CASITRVNPNEKLFF.

V usage is TRBV19 and J usage is TRBJ1-5; TRBD1 agrees at 7 bases. Germline-derived CDR1 and CDR2 are LNHDA and SQIVND (reference sequence). V lost 4 bases and J lost 4; bases outside the gene matches: 4. This CDR3 is 14 amino acids long. CDR3 sequence: CASSTDRLNQPQHF. CDR3 sequence (DNA): TGTGCCAGTAGTACGGACAGGTTAAATCAGCCCCAGCATTTT.

The genes are TRBV6-5 and TRBJ1-1; a weak D match, TRBD1 (6 bases). Germline V gives CDR1 MNHEY, CDR2 SVGAGI. The V end was cut by 7 bases, the J end by 1 base, with 10 bases between. The CDR3 has 13 residues. CDR3 residues: CASKLQGNTEAFF. The CDR3 DNA follows: TGTGCCAGCAAGCTACAGGGGAACACTGAAGCTTTCTTT.